The clone carrying this T cell receptor (beta chain) was found many times. Unmatched junction bases numbered 0, after V lost 5 bases and J lost 0 bases. This CDR3 contains 13 residues. This entry comes from a study of tumor and adjacent non-tumor tissue in lung cancer. TCRbeta libraries were built with three rounds of nested PCR, modified from ARM-PCR. TCRdb ran MiXCR on the multiplex PCR reads and lists one entry per CDR3 protein. This table has 100,000 to 150,000 distinct CDR3 sequences, about 66% appearing once. This sample's RNA came from whole unsorted tissue. Input material: lung tumor tissue. This sequence originates from a man aged 30 to 39 with non-small cell lung cancer. V gene TRBV12-3 or TRBV12-4 combines with J gene TRBJ1-1; 7 bases fit TRBD1. CDR3 amino acids: CASSDRVNTEAFF. CDR3 coding DNA: TGTGCCAGCAGTGACAGGGTGAACACTGAAGCTTTCTTT.